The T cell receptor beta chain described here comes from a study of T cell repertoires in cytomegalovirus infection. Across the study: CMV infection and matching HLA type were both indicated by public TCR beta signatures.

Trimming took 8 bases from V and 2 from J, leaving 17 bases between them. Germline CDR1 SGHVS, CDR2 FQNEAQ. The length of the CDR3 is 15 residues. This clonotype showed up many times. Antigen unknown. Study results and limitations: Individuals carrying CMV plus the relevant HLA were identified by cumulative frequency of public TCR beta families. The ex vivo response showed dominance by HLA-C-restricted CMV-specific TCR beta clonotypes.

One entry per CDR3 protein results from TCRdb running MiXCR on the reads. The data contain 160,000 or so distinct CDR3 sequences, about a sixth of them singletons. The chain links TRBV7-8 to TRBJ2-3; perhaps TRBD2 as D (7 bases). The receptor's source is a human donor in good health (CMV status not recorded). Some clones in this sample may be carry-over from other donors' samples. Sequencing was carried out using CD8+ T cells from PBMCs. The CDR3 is CASERRGGHTDTQYF. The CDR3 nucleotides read TGTGCCAGCGAAAGAAGGGGGGGTCACACAGATACGCAGTATTTT.